The T cell receptor beta chain described here comes from a study of regulatory and conventional T cells in RAG deficiency (dated by TCRdb to about 2017). A note on the overall study: The study used high-throughput TCR beta sequencing to compare repertoire diversity and composition of Treg, conventional CD4+ and CD8+ T cells between RAG-deficient patients and healthy controls. Results and caveats for the whole study, not just this receptor: All patient T-cell subsets had shorter CDR3 lengths; Omenn syndrome patients showed >75% Treg-Tconv repertoire overlap at nucleotide and amino acid level. RAG-deficient patients showed markedly lower Shannon entropy and higher Simpson indices than control T-cell subpopulations. Rather than being bona fide Treg cells, the sorted CD25-high CD127-low cells in Omenn syndrome patients may represent peripherally activated cells. For some subjects, some analyses of T-cell subsets were not performed. Compared with controls, Omenn syndrome and CID/AS patients had approximately 95-fold fewer unique TCR beta sequences in Treg cells, whereas the reduction in the other subsets was around 10-fold.

Turning to this clone: The antigen this receptor binds is unknown. Per-base quality was not reported, and no clone a single base away is much larger than it.

Libraries were built with the immunoSEQ multiplex PCR assay. Rearranged TCR beta chain products were amplified from the genomic DNA of sorted T-cell subsets and were then sequenced. The authors processed their data as follows. Shannon entropy and Simpson indices were used to quantify the repertoire diversity of productive TCR beta rearrangements. Clonal expansion was assessed using the summed frequency of the 100 most abundant productive TCR beta clonotypes among total reads. A self-reactivity index based on amino acid usage at CDR3beta positions 6 and 7 was applied to the TRB repertoires. Two-way ANOVA was used for repertoire analyses, and Student t or Mann-Whitney tests were used for flow cytometric analyses. TCRdb limited this immuneACCESS table to in-frame rearrangements with V and J called. A share of clones is missing; checked studies link under half to unresolved V genes, and the rest is unexplained. The V and J calls and clone size come from that table; D and trimming were worked out from the DNA. Counted in this sample were roughly 45,000 clones; around 89% of them appeared once. The leading ten clones occupy 0.45% to 0.6% of the sample.

Before genomic DNA was extracted, conventional CD4+ T cells were isolated from blood as CD25-low CD127-high cells. Repertoire analyses used eight or nine healthy control donors as the comparison group. Inclusive of the bounding cysteine and phenylalanine, the CDR3 is 18 residues long. CDR3 DNA is the only sequence kept; it has 54 bases, read in frame from the first base. For CDR1 and CDR2, the germline V gene lists SGHVS and FQNEAQ. Trimming accounts for 5 bases at V and 1 base at J, while the number of junction bases matched to no gene is 10. A further study also used this sample, focusing on regulatory T cells. The second publication reports: The multiplex PCR used 52 forward TRBV primers and 13 reverse TRBJ primers, with assay-based and computational corrections for amplification bias. Patient repertoires showed restricted unique TRB V-J pairs and skewed V and J gene usage, most marked in regulatory T cells. The study compared T-cell receptor beta repertoires of sorted regulatory, conventional CD4+ and CD8+ T cells between CD3G-deficient patients and healthy controls. Ficoll density separation was used to isolate peripheral blood mononuclear cells. Within the immunoSEQ assay, multiplex PCR amplified rearranged TRB loci from genomic DNA. TRB amplicons were sequenced on an Illumina HiSeq platform. Raw sequences were error-filtered and aligned to reference gene sequences by custom algorithms and were subsequently analyzed with the immunoSEQ online tools. Frequencies of productive and nonproductive TRB rearrangements were evaluated among both unique and total sequences. Prism software was used to run t tests, Mann-Whitney tests or two-way ANOVA for comparisons between groups.

The clonotype was recovered from a human donor in good health. The sequence joins TRBV7-8 to TRBJ2-6, and 8 junction bases match TRBD1. The specimen was CD4+ effector T cells sorted from blood. The encoded CDR3 is CASSPRDRLPSGANVLTF. The sequenced DNA is TGTGCCAGCAGCCCCCGGGACAGGCTCCCTTCTGGGGCCAACGTCCTGACTTTC.